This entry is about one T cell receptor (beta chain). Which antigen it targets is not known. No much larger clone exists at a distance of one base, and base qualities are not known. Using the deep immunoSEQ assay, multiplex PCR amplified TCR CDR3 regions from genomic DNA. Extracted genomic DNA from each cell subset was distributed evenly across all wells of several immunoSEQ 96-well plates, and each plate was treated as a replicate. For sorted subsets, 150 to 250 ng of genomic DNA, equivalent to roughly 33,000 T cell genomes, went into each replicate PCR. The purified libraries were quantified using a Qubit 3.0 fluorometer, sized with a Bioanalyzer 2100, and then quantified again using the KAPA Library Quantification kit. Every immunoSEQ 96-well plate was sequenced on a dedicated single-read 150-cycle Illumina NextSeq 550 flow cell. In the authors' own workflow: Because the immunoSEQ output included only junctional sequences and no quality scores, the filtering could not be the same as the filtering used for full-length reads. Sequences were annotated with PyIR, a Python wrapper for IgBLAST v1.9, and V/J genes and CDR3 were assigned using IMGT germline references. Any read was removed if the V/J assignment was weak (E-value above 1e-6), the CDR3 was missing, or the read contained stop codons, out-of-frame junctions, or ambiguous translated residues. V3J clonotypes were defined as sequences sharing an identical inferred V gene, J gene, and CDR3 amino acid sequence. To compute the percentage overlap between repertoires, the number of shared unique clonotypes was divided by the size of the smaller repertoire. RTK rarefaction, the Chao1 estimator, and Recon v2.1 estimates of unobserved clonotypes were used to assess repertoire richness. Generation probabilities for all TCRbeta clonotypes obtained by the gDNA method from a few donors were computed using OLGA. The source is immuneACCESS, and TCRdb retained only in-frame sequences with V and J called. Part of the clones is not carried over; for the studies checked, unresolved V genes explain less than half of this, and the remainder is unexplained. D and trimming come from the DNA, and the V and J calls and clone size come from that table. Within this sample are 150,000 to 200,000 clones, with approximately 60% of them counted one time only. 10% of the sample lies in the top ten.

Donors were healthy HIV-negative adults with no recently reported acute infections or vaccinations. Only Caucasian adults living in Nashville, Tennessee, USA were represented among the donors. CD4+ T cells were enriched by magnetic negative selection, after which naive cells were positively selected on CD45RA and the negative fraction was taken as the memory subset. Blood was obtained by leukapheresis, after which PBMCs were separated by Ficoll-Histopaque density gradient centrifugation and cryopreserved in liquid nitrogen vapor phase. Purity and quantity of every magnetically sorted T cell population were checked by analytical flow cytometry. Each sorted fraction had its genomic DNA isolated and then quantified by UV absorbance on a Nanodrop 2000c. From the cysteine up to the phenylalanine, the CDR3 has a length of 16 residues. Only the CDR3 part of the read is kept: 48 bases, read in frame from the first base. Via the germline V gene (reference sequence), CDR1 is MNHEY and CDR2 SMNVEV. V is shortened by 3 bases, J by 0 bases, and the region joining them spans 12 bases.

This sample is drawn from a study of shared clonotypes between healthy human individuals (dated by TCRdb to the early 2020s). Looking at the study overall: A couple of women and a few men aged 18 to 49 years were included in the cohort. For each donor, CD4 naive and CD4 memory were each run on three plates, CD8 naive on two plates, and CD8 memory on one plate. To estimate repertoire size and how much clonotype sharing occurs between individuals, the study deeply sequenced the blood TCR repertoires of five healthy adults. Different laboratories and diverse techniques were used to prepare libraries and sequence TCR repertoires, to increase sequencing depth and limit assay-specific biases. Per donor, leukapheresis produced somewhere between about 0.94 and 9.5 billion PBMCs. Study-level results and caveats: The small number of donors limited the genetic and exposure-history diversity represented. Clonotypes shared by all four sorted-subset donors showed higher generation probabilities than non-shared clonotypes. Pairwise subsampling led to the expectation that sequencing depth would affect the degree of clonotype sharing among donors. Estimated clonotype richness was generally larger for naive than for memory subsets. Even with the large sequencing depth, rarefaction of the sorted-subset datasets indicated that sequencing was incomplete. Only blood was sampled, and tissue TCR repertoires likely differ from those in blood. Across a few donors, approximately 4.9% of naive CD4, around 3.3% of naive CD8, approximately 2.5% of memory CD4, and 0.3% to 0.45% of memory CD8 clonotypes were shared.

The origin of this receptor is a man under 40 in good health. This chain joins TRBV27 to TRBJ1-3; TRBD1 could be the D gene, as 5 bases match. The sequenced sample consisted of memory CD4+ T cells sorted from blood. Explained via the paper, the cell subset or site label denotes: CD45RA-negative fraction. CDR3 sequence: CASSFSGGSSGNTIYF. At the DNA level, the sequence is TGTGCCAGCAGTTTTTCCGGGGGGAGCTCTGGAAACACCATATATTTT.